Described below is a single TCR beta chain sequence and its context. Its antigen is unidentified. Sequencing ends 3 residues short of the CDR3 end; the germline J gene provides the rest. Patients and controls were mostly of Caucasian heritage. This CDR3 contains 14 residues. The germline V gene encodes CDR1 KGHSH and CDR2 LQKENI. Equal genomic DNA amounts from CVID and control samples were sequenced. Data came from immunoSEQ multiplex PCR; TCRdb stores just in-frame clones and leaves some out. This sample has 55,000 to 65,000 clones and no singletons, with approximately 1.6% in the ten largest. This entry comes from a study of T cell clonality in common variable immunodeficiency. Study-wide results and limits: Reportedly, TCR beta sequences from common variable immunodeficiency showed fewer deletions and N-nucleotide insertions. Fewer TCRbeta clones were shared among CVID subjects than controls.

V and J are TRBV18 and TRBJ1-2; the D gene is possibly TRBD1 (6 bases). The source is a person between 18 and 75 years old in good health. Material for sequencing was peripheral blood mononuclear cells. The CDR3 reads CASSPITGLDDYTF. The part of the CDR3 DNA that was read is TGTGCCAGCTCACCCATAACAGGGCTGGACGAC.